This TCR beta chain was sequenced in a study of neurological immune-mediated disorders. Germline V gene lookup returns CDR1 SGHVS and CDR2 FQNEAQ. V shed 1 base, J shed 2 bases, and the junction held 10 bases outside the gene matches. This CDR3 has 18 residues. Study observations and caveats: The repertoires of 18 of 34 multiple sclerosis patients fell into one related-CDR3 cluster (a possible signature) under phylogenetic grouping. Whereas HTLV-1-associated myelopathy showed the most TCR clonal expansion, multiple sclerosis showed the least, with levels below those of healthy controls.

Via MiXCR, TCRdb re-called the 5' RACE reads, giving one row per CDR3 protein. Among about 62,000 distinct CDR3 sequences listed, 3.5% to 4.5% were seen once. This clonotype was picked up a small number of times. Its target is not known. This chain links TRBV7-8 with TRBJ2-5; 10 bases fit TRBD2. This clonotype was sampled from a woman in her forties or fifties with multiple sclerosis. The sequenced sample was PBMCs. Here the CDR3 reads CASSLGGLAEAWQETQYF. The CDR3 coding sequence is TGTGCCAGCAGCTTAGGTGGACTAGCGGAGGCGTGGCAAGAGACCCAGTACTTC.